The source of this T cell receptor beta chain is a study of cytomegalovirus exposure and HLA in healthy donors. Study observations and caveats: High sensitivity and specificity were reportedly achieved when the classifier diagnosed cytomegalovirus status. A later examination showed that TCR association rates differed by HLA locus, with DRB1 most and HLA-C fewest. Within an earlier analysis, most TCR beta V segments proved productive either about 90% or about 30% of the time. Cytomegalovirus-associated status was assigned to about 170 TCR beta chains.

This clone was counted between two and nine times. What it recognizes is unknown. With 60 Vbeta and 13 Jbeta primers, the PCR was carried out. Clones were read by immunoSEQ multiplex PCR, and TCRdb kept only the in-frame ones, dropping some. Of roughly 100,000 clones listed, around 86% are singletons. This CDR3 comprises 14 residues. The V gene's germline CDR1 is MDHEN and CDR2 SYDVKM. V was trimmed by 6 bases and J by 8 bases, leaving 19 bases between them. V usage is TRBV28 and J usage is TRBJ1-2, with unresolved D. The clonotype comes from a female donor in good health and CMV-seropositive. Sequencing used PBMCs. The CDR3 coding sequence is TGTGCCAGCAGCAGACCCGGTGGGCGAAGGGGCTACACCTTC. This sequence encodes CASSRPGGRRGYTF.